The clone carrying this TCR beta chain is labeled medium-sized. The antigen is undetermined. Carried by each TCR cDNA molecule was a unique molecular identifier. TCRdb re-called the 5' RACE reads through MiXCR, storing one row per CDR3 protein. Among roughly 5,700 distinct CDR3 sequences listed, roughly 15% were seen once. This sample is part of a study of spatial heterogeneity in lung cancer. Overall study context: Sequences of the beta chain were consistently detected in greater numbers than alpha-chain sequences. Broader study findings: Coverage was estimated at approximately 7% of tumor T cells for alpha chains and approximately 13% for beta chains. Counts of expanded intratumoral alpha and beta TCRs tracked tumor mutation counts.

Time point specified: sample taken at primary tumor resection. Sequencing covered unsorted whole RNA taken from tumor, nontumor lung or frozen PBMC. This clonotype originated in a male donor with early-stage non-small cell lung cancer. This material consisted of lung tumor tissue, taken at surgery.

The CDR3 spells CASSQQSGPNTGELFF. The CDR3 DNA reads as TGTGCCAGCAGCCAACAGAGCGGTCCTAACACCGGGGAGCTGTTTTTT. This chain links TRBV3-1 with TRBJ2-2, with D possibly being TRBD2 (5 bases). Germline CDR1 and CDR2: LGHDT and YNNKEL (reference sequence). CDR3 length: 16 amino acids. The V and J ends lost 2 bases and 2 bases respectively, with 12 bases between them.